The next 15 T cell receptor beta chains were all read from a single sample in a study of control samples from healthy donors and cancer patients. Assay used: immunoSEQ multiplex PCR; TCRdb lists only in-frame clones, some missing. The table records under 200,000 clones, approximately 94% of them present only once. Sequencing used blood. Source of these receptors: a woman aged 35 to 49 in good health.

This sequence joins TRBV7-2 and TRBJ2-2; D is perhaps TRBD1 (6 bases). Germline V gene sequence: CDR1 SGHTA, CDR2 FQGNSA. The ends were cut back, 5 bases at V and 2 bases at J, with 12 bases in the middle. The CDR3 has 15 residues. The chain's CDR3 is CASSVRQVNTGELFF. The CDR3 DNA follows: TGTGCCAGCAGCGTCAGACAGGTTAACACCGGGGAGCTGTTTTTT.

This rearrangement joins TRBV6-4 to TRBJ2-3, with 7 positions matching TRBD1. Germline loops: CDR1 MRHNA, CDR2 SNTAGT. CDR3 length: 15 residues. With V trimmed by 4 bases and J by 1 base, 5 bases remained unmatched. The CDR3 sequence is CASSVYRGGTDTQYF. The CDR3 region has the DNA TGTGCCAGCAGTGTTTACAGGGGAGGCACAGATACGCAGTATTTT.

This sequence joins TRBV7-9 and TRBJ2-1; 8 bases are shared with TRBD1. This CDR3 comprises 15 residues. The V and J ends lost 5 bases and 0 bases, in that order; junction bases with no gene match: 3. The germline gives CDR1 SEHNR, CDR2 FQNEAQ (reference sequence). In DNA form, the CDR3 reads TGTGCCAGCAGCATCGACAGGGGCTCCTACAATGAGCAGTTCTTC. It is translated as CASSIDRGSYNEQFF.

The V call is TRBV10-3, the J call TRBJ1-1; 8 positions agree with TRBD1. The germline V gene has CDR1 ENHRY and CDR2 SYGVKD. The CDR3 is made up of 15 amino acids. Trimming cost V 2 bases and J 2 bases; bases outside gene matches: 4. CDR3 sequence: CAISETDRGNTEAFF. As DNA, the CDR3 is TGTGCCATCAGTGAGACTGACAGGGGAAACACTGAAGCTTTCTTT.

The gene calls are TRBV20-1 and TRBJ1-1; D is possibly TRBD1 (6 bases). Germline V gene lookup returns CDR1 DFQATT and CDR2 SNEGSKA (reference sequence). Trimming cost V 5 bases and J 3 bases, with 7 bases left between them. The CDR3 runs to 11 residues. CDR3 loop: CSAPGDTEAFF. Written as DNA, the CDR3 is TGCAGTGCTCCAGGGGACACTGAAGCTTTCTTT.

This chain links TRBV6-5 with TRBJ2-2, with 12 bases identical to TRBD2. Per the germline V gene, CDR1 is MNHEY and CDR2 is SVGAGI. Losses at the gene ends were 7 bases for V and 4 bases for J; bases not matched to a gene: 4. This CDR3 has 15 residues. The CDR3 nucleotides read TGTGCCAGCAATCAACTAGCGGGAGGCACCGGGGAGCTGTTTTTT. It encodes CASNQLAGGTGELFF.

The J gene is TRBJ2-1, the V gene TRBV6-2 or TRBV6-3; 11 bases are a match to TRBD1. Germline values: CDR1 MNHEY, CDR2 SVGEGT. The J segment lost 0 bases and the V segment lost 2 bases, leaving 9 bases of the junction unmatched. The CDR3 loop spans 19 amino acids. CDR3 region: CASSYSRTGGESSYNEQFF. In nucleotides, the CDR3 is TGTGCCAGCAGTTACAGCCGGACAGGGGGCGAAAGCTCCTACAATGAGCAGTTCTTC.

This sequence joins TRBV4-3 and TRBJ1-5; possible D gene TRBD1, 5 bases. The ends were cut back, 2 bases at V and 4 bases at J, with 12 bases in the middle. CDR1 is LGHNA and CDR2 is YSLEER in the germline V gene. The CDR3 is 15 amino acids. The CDR3 bases are TGCGCCAGCAGCCAAATCGGGGGGGGAAATCAGCCCCAGCATTTT. This codes for CASSQIGGGNQPQHF.

The V and J genes are TRBV7-8 and TRBJ1-2; D not certain. The CDR3 totals 13 residues. V gave up 4 bases and J gave up 4 bases, with 10 bases separating them. The germline gives CDR1 SGHVS, CDR2 FQNEAQ. The DNA for the CDR3 is TGTGCCAGCAGCTCACTCTTGGCCTATGGCTACACCTTC. Protein sequence: CASSSLLAYGYTF.

The rearrangement uses TRBV5-1 and TRBJ2-3; D is possibly TRBD1 (5 bases). The V end lost 4 bases, the J end lost 0 bases, and 12 bases lay between the germline ends. CDR3 length: 15 residues. Germline CDR1 SGHRS, CDR2 YFSETQ. The CDR3 DNA reads TGCGCCAGCAGCCTAACAGGAACTAGCACAGATACGCAGTATTTT. It yields the protein CASSLTGTSTDTQYF.

The V and J genes are TRBV7-2 and TRBJ1-2; 7 bases line up with TRBD1. CDR3 length: 14 residues. Germline V gives CDR1 SGHTA, CDR2 FQGNSA. J gave up 7 bases and V 1 base, and 6 bases lay outside the gene matches. CDR3: CASSLEGAFGGYTF. The CDR3 nucleotides are TGTGCCAGCAGCTTAGAGGGGGCTTTCGGTGGCTACACCTTC.

A single count supports this clone. V usage is TRBV6-5 and J usage is TRBJ1-5; tentative D call: TRBD1 (5 bases). Germline assignment: CDR1 MNHEY and CDR2 SVGAGI. V lost 6 bases and J lost 5, with 14 bases in between. The CDR3 totals 14 residues. CDR3 loop: CASRQDRRDQPQHF. CDR3 bases: TGTGCCAGCAGACAAGACAGACGGGATCAGCCCCAGCATTTT.

The V gene is TRBV7-6, the J gene TRBJ1-1; D gene ambiguous. The CDR3 is made up of 15 amino acids. Germline CDR1 and CDR2: SGHVS and FNYEAQ. V lost 2 bases to trimming and J lost 1 base, with 11 bases between them. This CDR3 is CASSLSSQTNTEAFF. CDR3 coding DNA: TGTGCCAGCAGCTTATCGTCACAGACGAACACTGAAGCTTTCTTT.

J is TRBJ2-3 and V is TRBV9; 7 bases align to TRBD2. The germline V gene has CDR1 SGDLS and CDR2 YYNGEE. The CDR3 sequence is 15 residues long. The V and J ends lost 3 bases and 0 bases, in that order; junction bases with no gene match: 4. CDR3 sequence: CASSGRLASTDTQYF. CDR3 nucleotides: TGTGCCAGCAGCGGACGACTAGCTAGCACAGATACGCAGTATTTT.

This sequence joins TRBV7-9 and TRBJ1-6; D unclear. The CDR3 covers 18 residues. Per the germline V gene, CDR1 is SEHNR and CDR2 is FQNEAQ (reference sequence). The V end lost 0 bases, the J end lost 0 bases, and 12 bases lay between the germline ends. CDR3 residues: CASSLAEAGSSYNSPLHF. The DNA of the CDR3 is TGTGCCAGCAGCTTAGCGGAGGCGGGGAGCTCCTATAATTCACCCCTCCACTTT.